This TCR beta chain was recovered during a study of blood T cell repertoires in COVID-19. At the level of the study: The samples span acute and convalescent COVID-19 from the United States, Italy and Spain. Nucleic acid was either cDNA or gDNA, and it came from T cells, B-cell-depleted T cells, or PBMCs.

Authors' data handling: For nucleated cells, counts were estimated from reference gene primer amplification. Libraries were prepared by immunoSEQ multiplex PCR; TCRdb keeps only in-frame clonotypes and omits some of them. That table furnishes V, J and clone size, whereas the DNA furnished D and trimming. Counted here are 250,000 to 350,000 clones, roughly 87% occurring once; the ten biggest clones make up about 8.6%. V lost 4 bases, J lost 7 bases, and 9 bases lay in between. The CDR3 has 12 amino acids. CDR1 SGHDT and CDR2 YYEEEE come from the germline V gene. This clone was seen just once. The source of this sequence is a man between 18 and 29 years old with active or convalescent COVID-19. The chain has TRBV5-6 and TRBJ2-1; possible D gene TRBD2, 6 bases. What was sequenced was peripheral blood. CDR3 in DNA: TGTGCCAGCAGCATTAGCGGTAATGAGCAGTTCTTC. Protein: CASSISGNEQFF. Complete variable domain (other parts from reference TRBV5-6 and TRBJ2-1): DAGVTQSPTHLIKTRGQQVTLRCSPKSGHDTVSWYQQALGQGPQFIFQYYEEEERQRGNFPDRFSGHQFPNYSSELNVNALLLGDSALYLCASSISGNEQFFGPGTRLTVL.